This T cell receptor beta chain appears in the sequencing data of a study of a mutant IDH1 vaccine in newly diagnosed glioma. Overall study: Radiotherapy alone preceded vaccination by 4-6 weeks; alternatively, vaccination started with temozolomide cycles.

The data were produced by immunoSEQ multiplex PCR, yet TCRdb's version contains in-frame clones alone and is incomplete. This sample has over 45,000 clones; 70% to 85% occur once, and the top ten carry approximately 5.3%. Noted time point: week 47, end of study. Every vaccination contained 300 ug of the mutant IDH1 20-mer peptide and was paired with topical imiquimod. Patients had eight vaccinations, in weeks 1, 3, 5, 7, 11, 15, 19 and 23. Germline V gene lookup returns CDR1 SGHVS and CDR2 FNYEAQ. The germline V and J ends were trimmed by 4 bases and 1 base, with 16 bases remaining between them. CDR3 length equals 16 residues. About this clone itself: Antigen specificity is unknown.

The rearrangement joins TRBV7-6 to TRBJ1-1; the D is unclear. This clonotype was obtained from a man aged 45 to 65 with glioma. The source material was PBMCs, sampled from a glioma patient whose treatment included an IDH1 peptide vaccine. The CDR3 sequence is CASSSRPPETNTEAFF. The CDR3 region has the DNA TGTGCCAGCAGCTCCCGTCCTCCGGAGACGAACACTGAAGCTTTCTTT.